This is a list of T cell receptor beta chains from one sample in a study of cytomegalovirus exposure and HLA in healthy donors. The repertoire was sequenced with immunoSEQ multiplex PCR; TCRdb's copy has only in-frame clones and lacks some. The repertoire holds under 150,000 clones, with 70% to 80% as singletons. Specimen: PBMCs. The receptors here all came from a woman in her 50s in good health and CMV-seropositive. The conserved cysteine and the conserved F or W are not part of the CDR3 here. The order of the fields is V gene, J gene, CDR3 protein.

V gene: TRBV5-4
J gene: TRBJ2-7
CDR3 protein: ASNVDGRGRQY

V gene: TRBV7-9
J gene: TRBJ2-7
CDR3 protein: ASSLRQGGYEQY

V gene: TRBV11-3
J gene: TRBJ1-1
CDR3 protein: ASSFDGKGAF

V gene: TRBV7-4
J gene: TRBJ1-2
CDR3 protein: ASSLEDRVRGYT

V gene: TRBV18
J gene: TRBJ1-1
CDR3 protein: ASSPPPDRGHRAF

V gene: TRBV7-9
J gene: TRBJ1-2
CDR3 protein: ASSLGGANYGYT

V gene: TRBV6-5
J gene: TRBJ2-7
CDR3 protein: ASSYSGLAEVEQY

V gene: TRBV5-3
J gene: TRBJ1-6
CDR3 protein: ARSIRTGRGSPLH

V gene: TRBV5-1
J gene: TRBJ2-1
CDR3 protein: ASSLRPSTNEQF

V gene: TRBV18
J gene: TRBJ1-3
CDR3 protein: ASSPRTDSGNTIY

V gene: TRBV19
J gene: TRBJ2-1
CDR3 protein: ASSIGSRYNEQF

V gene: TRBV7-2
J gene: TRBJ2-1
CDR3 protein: ASSLDVAARSYNEQF

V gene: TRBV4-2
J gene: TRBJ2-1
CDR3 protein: ASSPRIVAGSSYNEQF

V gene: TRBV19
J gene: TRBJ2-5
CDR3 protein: ASSIAAAGETQY

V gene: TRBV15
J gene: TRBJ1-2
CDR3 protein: ATSRTGGYYGYT

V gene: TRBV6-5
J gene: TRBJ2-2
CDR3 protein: ASSSTGAPNTGELF

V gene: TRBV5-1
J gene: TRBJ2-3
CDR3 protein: ASRLASSTDTQY

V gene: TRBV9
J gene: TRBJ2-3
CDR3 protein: ASSILAGGGDTQY